This T cell receptor beta chain was recovered during a study of shared clonotypes between healthy human individuals. About the research overall: Each donor's CD8 memory used one plate, CD8 naive two, each CD4 subset three.

General study results and limits: It was observed that 4% to 6% of naive CD4 clonotypes were shared across several donors. Only blood underwent sampling, and tissue repertoires likely differ.

Clones were read by immunoSEQ multiplex PCR, and TCRdb kept only the in-frame ones, dropping some. The sample shows around 2,100,000 clones, 85% to 95% of them seen only once. Looked up from germline, CDR1 is LGHNA and CDR2 is YSLEER. V was cut by 1 base and J by 0 bases, with 7 bases left in between. CDR3 length equals 15 residues. About this clone itself: The antigen remains unidentified. Other nucleotide sequences in the sample specify the same CDR3.

In the naive CD8 group, cells lacked CD45RO and were positively selected for CCR7, so terminally differentiated effector memory CD45RA+ cells were left out. Sequences were obtained from naive CD8+ T cells sorted from blood. The gene calls are TRBV4-3 and TRBJ2-1; no reliable D call. The sequence was obtained from a man between 18 and 29 years old in good health. CDR3 DNA: TGCGCCAGCAGCCAAGGCTCGAGCTCCTACAATGAGCAGTTCTTC. It codes for CASSQGSSSYNEQFF.